This TCR beta chain was sequenced during a study of spatial heterogeneity in lung cancer. As for the study in general: Combinations of a unique TCR and a UMI were tallied in raw reads, and on average each appeared more than ten times.

V was trimmed by 4 bases and J by 0 bases, leaving 17 bases between them. The CDR3 consists of 17 residues. CDR1 is SGHKS, CDR2 YYEKEE, per germline (reference sequence). Individual TCR cDNA molecules each bore their own unique molecular identifier. TCRdb processed the 5' RACE reads anew with MiXCR; each CDR3 protein has one entry. Here the sample spans over 2,500 distinct CDR3 sequences, under 4.5% being singletons. The sample's time point: sample taken at primary tumor resection. Unsorted whole RNA samples from tumor, nontumor lung or frozen PBMC were sequenced. The donors were approximately 65 patients with non-small cell lung cancer that was early-stage and untreated. By share of the sample, this clonotype is medium-sized. This beta chain was picked up by a library intended for alpha chains and is off target, so its count carries little meaning.

This rearrangement joins TRBV5-5 to TRBJ1-5; D not resolved. The TCR was taken from a female donor with early-stage non-small cell lung cancer. This material consisted of normal lung tissue next to the tumor, taken at surgery. DNA for the CDR3: TGTGCCAGCAGCGCGGGCGTTACCTGGGATAGCAATCAGCCCCAGCATTTT. It specifies CASSAGVTWDSNQPQHF.